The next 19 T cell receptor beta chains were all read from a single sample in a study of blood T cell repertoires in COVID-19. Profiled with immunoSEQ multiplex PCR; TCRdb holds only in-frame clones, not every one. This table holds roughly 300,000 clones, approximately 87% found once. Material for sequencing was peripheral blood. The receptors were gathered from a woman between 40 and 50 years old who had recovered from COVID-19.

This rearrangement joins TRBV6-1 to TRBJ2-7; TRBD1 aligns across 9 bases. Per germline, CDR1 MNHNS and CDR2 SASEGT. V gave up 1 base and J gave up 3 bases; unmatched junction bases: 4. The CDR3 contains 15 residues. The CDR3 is CASSEGETGGYEQYF. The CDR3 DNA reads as TGTGCCAGCAGTGAAGGTGAGACAGGGGGCTACGAGCAGTACTTC.

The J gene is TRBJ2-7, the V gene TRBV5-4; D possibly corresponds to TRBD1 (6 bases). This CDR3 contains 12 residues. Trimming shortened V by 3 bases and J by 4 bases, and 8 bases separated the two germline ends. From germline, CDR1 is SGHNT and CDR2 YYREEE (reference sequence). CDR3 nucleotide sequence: TGTGCCAGCAGCTCACAGGGATACGAGCAGTACTTC. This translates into CASSSQGYEQYF.

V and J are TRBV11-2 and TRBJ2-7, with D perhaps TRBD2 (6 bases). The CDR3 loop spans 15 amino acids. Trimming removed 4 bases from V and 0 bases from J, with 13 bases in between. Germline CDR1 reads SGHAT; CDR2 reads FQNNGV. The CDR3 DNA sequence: TGTGCCAGCAGCTCAATTAGCGGTAACTCCTACGAGCAGTACTTC. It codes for CASSSISGNSYEQYF.

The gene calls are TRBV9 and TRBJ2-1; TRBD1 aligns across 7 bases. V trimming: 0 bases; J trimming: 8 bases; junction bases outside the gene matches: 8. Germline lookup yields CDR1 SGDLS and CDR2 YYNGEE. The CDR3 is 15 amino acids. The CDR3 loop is CASSVDLGGTDEQFF. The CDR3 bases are TGTGCCAGCAGCGTAGACCTAGGGGGCACGGATGAGCAGTTCTTC.

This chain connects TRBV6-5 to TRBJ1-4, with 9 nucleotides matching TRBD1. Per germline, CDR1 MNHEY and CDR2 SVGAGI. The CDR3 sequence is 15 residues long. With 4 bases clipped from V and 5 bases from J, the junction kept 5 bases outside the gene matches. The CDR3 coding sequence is TGTGCCAGCAGTTCCCCCGGGACAGGGAATGAAAAACTGTTTTTT. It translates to CASSSPGTGNEKLFF.

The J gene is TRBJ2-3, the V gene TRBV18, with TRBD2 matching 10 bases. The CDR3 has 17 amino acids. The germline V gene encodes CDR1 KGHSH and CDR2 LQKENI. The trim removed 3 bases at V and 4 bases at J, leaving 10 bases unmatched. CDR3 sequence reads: CASSPLSSGGGADTQYF. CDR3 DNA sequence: TGTGCCAGCTCACCCCTGTCTAGCGGGGGTGGCGCAGATACGCAGTATTTT.

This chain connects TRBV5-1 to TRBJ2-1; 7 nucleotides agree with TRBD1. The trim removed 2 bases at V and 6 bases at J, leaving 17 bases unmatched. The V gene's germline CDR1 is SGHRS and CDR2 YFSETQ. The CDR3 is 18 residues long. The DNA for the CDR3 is TGCGCCAGCAGCTTTAATTTTGGGGAAGACAGGGCGATCAATGAGCAGTTCTTC. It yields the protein CASSFNFGEDRAINEQFF.

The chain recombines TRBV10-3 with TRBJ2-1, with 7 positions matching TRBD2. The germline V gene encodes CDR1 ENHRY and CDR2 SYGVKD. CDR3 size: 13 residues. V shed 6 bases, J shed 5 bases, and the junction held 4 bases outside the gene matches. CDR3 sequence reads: CAISQRGHNEQFF. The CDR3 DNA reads TGTGCCATCAGCCAGCGGGGACACAATGAGCAGTTCTTC.

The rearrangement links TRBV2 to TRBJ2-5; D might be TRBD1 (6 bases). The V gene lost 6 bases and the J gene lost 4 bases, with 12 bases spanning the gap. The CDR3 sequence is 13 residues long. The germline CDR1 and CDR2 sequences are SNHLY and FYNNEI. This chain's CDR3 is CASSSTGSETQYF. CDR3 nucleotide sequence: TGTGCCAGCAGCTCGACAGGTTCAGAGACCCAGTACTTC. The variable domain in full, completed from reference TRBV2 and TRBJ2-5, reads EPEVTQTPSHQVTQMGQEVILRCVPISNHLYFYWYRQILGQKVEFLVSFYNNEISEKSEIFDDQFSVERPDGSNFTLKIRSTKLEDSAMYFCASSSTGSETQYFGPGTRLLVL.

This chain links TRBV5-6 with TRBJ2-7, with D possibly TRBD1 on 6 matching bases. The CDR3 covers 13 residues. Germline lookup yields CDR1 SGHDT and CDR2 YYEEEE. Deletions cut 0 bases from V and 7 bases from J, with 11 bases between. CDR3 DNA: TGTGCCAGCAGCTTGGTGGGCCAGGGGGAGCAGTACTTC. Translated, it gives CASSLVGQGEQYF.

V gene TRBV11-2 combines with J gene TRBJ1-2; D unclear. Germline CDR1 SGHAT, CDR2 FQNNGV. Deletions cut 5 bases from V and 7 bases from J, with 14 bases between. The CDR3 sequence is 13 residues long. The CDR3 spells CASSTLTGFGYTF. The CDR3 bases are TGTGCCAGCAGCACTCTAACGGGTTTTGGCTACACCTTC.

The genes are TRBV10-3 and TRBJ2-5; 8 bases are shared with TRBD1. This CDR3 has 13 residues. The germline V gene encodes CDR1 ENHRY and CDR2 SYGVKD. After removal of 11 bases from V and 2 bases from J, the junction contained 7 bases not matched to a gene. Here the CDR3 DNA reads TGTGCCGCCCACGACAGGGGACAAGAGACCCAGTACTTC. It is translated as CAAHDRGQETQYF.

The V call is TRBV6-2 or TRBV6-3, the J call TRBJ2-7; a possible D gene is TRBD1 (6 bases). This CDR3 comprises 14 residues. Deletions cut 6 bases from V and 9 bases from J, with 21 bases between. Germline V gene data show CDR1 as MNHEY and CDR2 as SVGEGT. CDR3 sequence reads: CASSDRQVLRGQYF. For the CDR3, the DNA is TGTGCCAGCAGCGACAGGCAGGTCCTACGAGGGCAGTACTTC.

CDR3 sequence (DNA): TGTGCCAGCAGCTATAGGGACAGGGACTATGGCTACACCTTC. Protein product: CASSYRDRDYGYTF. The gene calls are TRBV5-6 and TRBJ1-2; 9 bases line up with TRBD1. The germline CDR1 and CDR2 sequences are SGHDT and YYEEEE. The CDR3 is made up of 14 amino acids. With 3 bases clipped from V and 3 bases from J, the junction kept 3 bases outside the gene matches.

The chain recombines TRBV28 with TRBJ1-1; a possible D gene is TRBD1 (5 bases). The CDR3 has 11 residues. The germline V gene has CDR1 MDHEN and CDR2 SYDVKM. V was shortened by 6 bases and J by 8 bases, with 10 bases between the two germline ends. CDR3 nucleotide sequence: TGTGCCAGCAGGCTCACAGGAGAAGCTTTCTTT. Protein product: CASRLTGEAFF.

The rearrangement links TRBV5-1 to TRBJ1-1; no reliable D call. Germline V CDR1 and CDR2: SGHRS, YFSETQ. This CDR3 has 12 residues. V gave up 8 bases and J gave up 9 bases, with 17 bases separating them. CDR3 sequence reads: CARTPNAKQAFF. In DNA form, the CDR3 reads TGCGCCAGAACCCCTAACGCAAAACAAGCTTTCTTT.

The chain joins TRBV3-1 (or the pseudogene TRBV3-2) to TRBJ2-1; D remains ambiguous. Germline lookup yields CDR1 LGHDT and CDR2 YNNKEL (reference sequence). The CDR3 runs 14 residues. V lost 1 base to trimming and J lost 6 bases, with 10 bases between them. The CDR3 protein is CASSQVVGSNEQFF. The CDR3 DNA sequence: TGTGCCAGCAGCCAAGTCGTCGGGTCCAATGAGCAGTTCTTC.

The CDR3 sequence is CASRLEDRAYEQYF. The CDR3 DNA follows: TGCGCCAGCAGGCTCGAGGACAGGGCCTACGAGCAGTACTTC. This chain links TRBV5-1 with TRBJ2-7; 8 bases fit TRBD1. The ends lost 5 bases at V and 2 bases at J; junction bases unmatched: 6. The germline gives CDR1 SGHRS, CDR2 YFSETQ. The length of the CDR3 is 14 residues.

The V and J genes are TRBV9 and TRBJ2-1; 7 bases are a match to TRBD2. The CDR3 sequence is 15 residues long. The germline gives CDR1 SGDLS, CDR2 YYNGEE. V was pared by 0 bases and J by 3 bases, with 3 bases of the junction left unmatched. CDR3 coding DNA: TGTGCCAGCAGCGTAGCTGGGGACTACTACAATGAGCAGTTCTTC. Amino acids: CASSVAGDYYNEQFF. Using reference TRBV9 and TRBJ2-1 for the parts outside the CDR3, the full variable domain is DSGVTQTPKHLITATGQRVTLRCSPRSGDLSVYWYQQSLDQGLQFLIQYYNGEERAKGNILERFSAQQFPDLHSELNLSSLELGDSALYFCASSVAGDYYNEQFFGPGTRLTVL.